The TCR beta chain described here comes from a study of T cells after yellow fever vaccination. The overall study: Preparing low-cell-number fractions relied on SMART-Seq v4 Ultra Low Input. Notes on the study in general: Detected again after the booster were most primary-vaccination clones, at 96% CD4 and 88% CD8. The study noted that FACS-sorted repertoires could contain abundant clonotypes contaminating from the bulk population. A weaker secondary response peaked on day 5, the primary on day 15.

TCRdb independently ran MiXCR on the 5' RACE reads; one entry per CDR3 protein. The sample records about 50,000 distinct CDR3 sequences, 7% to 9% being singletons. Germline CDR1 DFQATT, CDR2 SNEGSKA (reference sequence). Trimming left V 5 bases short and J 4 bases short, with 19 bases between. The CDR3 loop spans 15 amino acids. There are many counts of this clonotype. Its antigen is not known. The receptor comes from a man between 18 and 29 years old who received the YFV17D yellow fever vaccine. The J gene is TRBJ2-3, the V gene TRBV20-1; no reliable D call. This specimen consisted of CD8+ T cells sorted from PBMCs, obtained less than 16 days after the first yellow fever vaccination. In nucleotides, the CDR3 is TGCAGTGCTCGGTCCTTTCGGACCAACTCAGATACGCAGTATTTT. The encoded protein is CSARSFRTNSDTQYF.